The 16 T cell receptor beta chains in this list originate from one sample, sequenced in a study of post-analysis software for immune sequencing data (dated by TCRdb to the mid-2010s). Antigens for these TCRs are unknown. Broad study findings and their caveats: Significantly higher frequencies in patients than in controls were found for roughly five TRBV segments, including TRBV5-6, TRBV5-1 and TRBV20-1.

Library preparation used PCR. This sample was sequenced with an Illumina HiSeq 2500. Unique molecular identifiers were incorporated into TCR beta cDNA libraries to reduce PCR and sequencing biases. TCRdb's own reprocessing of the public reads used fastp at Q25 and MiXCR and kept productive beta chains. Merged by CDR3 protein, the rows form single entries marked with the most common genes and DNA. In all, the sample holds fewer than 550,000 distinct CDR3 sequences, and around 34% of those were seen once. The ten top clones hold approximately 6% of the sample. The sequenced sample consisted of blood. The origin of the receptors is a girl under 18 with multiple sclerosis.

The chain combines TRBV29-1 with TRBJ2-5; 9 bases are a match to TRBD2. The CDR3 spans 16 residues. Germline CDR1 reads SQVTM; CDR2 reads ANQGSEA. Trimming took 0 bases from V and 5 from J; bases not matched to a gene: 10. The CDR3 bases are TGCAGCGTTGAAGATCGTGCGGGGGGGCCGGGTGAGACCCAGTACTTC. This gives the protein CSVEDRAGGPGETQYF. The whole variable domain, filled in from reference TRBV29-1 and TRBJ2-5, reads SAVISQKPSRDICQRGTSLTIQCQVDSQVTMMFWYRQQPGQSLTLIATANQGSEATYESGFVIDKFPISRPNLTFSTLTVSNMSPEDSSIYLCSVEDRAGGPGETQYFGPGTRLLVL.

This clonotype was detected a few times. The gene calls are TRBV12-3 or TRBV12-4 and TRBJ2-5; 12 bases fit TRBD2. V lost 6 bases, J lost 2 bases, and 4 bases stayed unmatched. The CDR3 totals 15 residues. The CDR3 loop reads CASSWTSGDQETQYF. CDR3 sequence (DNA): TGTGCCAGCAGCTGGACTAGCGGGGATCAAGAGACCCAGTACTTC.

This rearrangement joins TRBV12-3 or TRBV12-4 to TRBJ2-3; D may be TRBD1 (5 bases). V lost 6 bases and J 0 bases, leaving 13 bases between the germline ends. CDR3 length: 15 residues. CDR3 in DNA: TGTGCCAGCAGCCAAGGGGCAGCTAGCACAGATACGCAGTATTTT. It codes for CASSQGAASTDTQYF.

This rearrangement joins TRBV20-1 to TRBJ2-5, with TRBD2 identical over 11 bases. V was clipped by 3 bases and J by 4 bases; unmatched bases: 16. Germline V gene sequence: CDR1 DFQATT, CDR2 SNEGSKA (reference sequence). There are 18 residues in the CDR3. This CDR3 reads CSARSGLAGGPLGETQYF. In DNA form, the CDR3 reads TGCAGTGCTAGGTCGGGTTTAGCGGGGGGGCCTTTGGGAGAGACCCAGTACTTC.

Only a few counts were recorded for this clonotype. This chain joins TRBV15 and TRBJ2-3; 7 nucleotides align to TRBD2. Germline lookup yields CDR1 LNHNV and CDR2 YYDKDF (reference sequence). This CDR3 has 16 residues. Trimming removed 3 bases from V and 8 bases from J; junction bases left unmatched: 14. In DNA, the CDR3 is TGTGCCACCAGCAGGGCTGGCGGGGGACCCCACGGTACGCAGTATTTT. Amino acids: CATSRAGGGPHGTQYF.

With regard to this clonotype: The junction differs from germline at one of its ends, possibly a read error. The gene calls are TRBV7-3 and TRBJ2-6, with D possibly being TRBD1 (7 bases). The CDR3 extends over 15 amino acids. Per germline, CDR1 SGHTA and CDR2 FQGTGA. CDR3 sequence (DNA): TGTGCCAGCAGCCCACAGGGGACTGGGGCCAACGTCCCGACTTTC. As protein: CASSPQGTGANVPTF.

The chain links TRBV10-3 to TRBJ2-3; TRBD1 matches 10 bases. V lost 6 bases to trimming and J lost 1 base; unmatched junction nucleotides: 7. Germline CDR1 is ENHRY and CDR2 is SYGVKD. CDR3 length equals 16 residues. In DNA form, the CDR3 reads TGTGCCATCAGCGCCCGGACAGGGGGAGGCACAGATACGCAGTATTTT. Translation gives CAISARTGGGTDTQYF.

A remark on this clonotype: This clone may be a read error of a much larger clone one base away. The chain combines TRBV10-3 with TRBJ2-3; D might be TRBD1 or TRBD2, each matching 5 bases. The CDR3 contains 14 residues. The germline V gene has CDR1 ENHRY and CDR2 SYGVKD. Trimming cost V 5 bases and J 1 base, with 10 bases left between them. The CDR3 bases are TGTGCCATCAGTAGCGAGGGACGCACAGATACGCAGTATTTT. It encodes CAISSEGRTDTQYF.

The rearrangement uses TRBV6-5 and TRBJ1-2, with 10 bases lining up with TRBD1. V shed 6 bases and J 8 bases; nucleotides not matched to a gene: 9. The CDR3 has 14 residues. The germline gives CDR1 MNHEY, CDR2 SVGAGI. As DNA, the CDR3 is TGTGCCAGCAGAAGACAGGGGGCGATCTTAGGCTACACCTTC. Encoded protein: CASRRQGAILGYTF.

The CDR3 DNA is TGTGCCAGCAGTTTCGGGGGACGAGGATCACCCCTCCACTTT. Its protein product is CASSFGGRGSPLHF. The rearrangement uses TRBV12-3 or TRBV12-4 and TRBJ1-6; maybe TRBD1 (5 bases). The ends were cut back, 3 bases at V and 10 bases at J, with 13 bases in the middle. There are 14 residues in the CDR3.

The chain recombines TRBV5-1 with TRBJ2-1; 8 nucleotides align to TRBD1. CDR3 size: 17 residues. After removal of 1 base from V and 5 bases from J, the junction contained 11 bases not matched to a gene. Per germline, CDR1 SGHRS and CDR2 YFSETQ. CDR3 sequence reads: CASSLYHAGQANNEQFF. In DNA, the CDR3 is TGCGCCAGCAGCTTGTATCATGCGGGACAGGCAAACAATGAGCAGTTCTTC.

The chain links TRBV29-1 to TRBJ2-1; a weak D match, TRBD1 (5 bases). V was pared by 3 bases and J by 7 bases, with 7 bases between. Looked up from germline, CDR1 is SQVTM and CDR2 is ANQGSEA. This CDR3 comprises 11 residues. The DNA of the CDR3 is TGCAGCGTTGACAGGGCGAATGAGCAGTTCTTC. Protein sequence: CSVDRANEQFF.

The V call is TRBV20-1, the J call TRBJ1-4; a weak D match, TRBD1 (5 bases). Germline-derived CDR1 and CDR2 are DFQATT and SNEGSKA (reference sequence). The CDR3 has 13 residues. With 5 bases removed from V and 10 bases from J, the gap between germline ends came to 17 bases. Here the CDR3 DNA reads TGCAGTGCTCGGGGGGGATTCGACGGAAAACTGTTTTTT. Residues: CSARGGFDGKLFF.

The sample holds a few counts of this clonotype. This chain connects TRBV20-1 to TRBJ1-4; 8 bases line up with TRBD1. Germline CDR1 is DFQATT and CDR2 is SNEGSKA (reference sequence). Trimming removed 2 bases from V and 2 bases from J; junction bases left unmatched: 1. CDR3 length equals 14 residues. CDR3 residues: CSARQGATNEKLFF. The CDR3, as DNA: TGCAGTGCTAGACAGGGGGCGACTAATGAAAAACTGTTTTTT.

This clonotype showed up just a few times. At one end the junction does not follow the germline gene, possibly because of a read error. This chain links TRBV5-1 with TRBJ1-1; 11 bases map to TRBD1. Germline CDR1 SGHRS, CDR2 YFSETQ. CDR3 length: 15 residues. The CDR3 DNA follows: TGTGCCAGCTCACCAAGGACAGGGGGCAACACTGAAGCTTTCTTT. It codes for CASSPRTGGNTEAFF.

This chain uses TRBV2 with TRBJ2-3; 12 bases are shared with TRBD2. V dropped 3 bases and J dropped 2; count of bases not matched to a gene: 9. The CDR3 runs 18 residues. Germline V lookup: CDR1 SNHLY, CDR2 FYNNEI. CDR3 nucleotides: TGTGCCAGCAGTGACGACCGGACTAGCGGGGCAACCACAGATACGCAGTATTTT. This encodes CASSDDRTSGATTDTQYF.